This T cell receptor (beta chain) was sequenced for a study of shared clonotypes between healthy human individuals. Template for every sorted-subset replicate PCR totaled 200 to 250 ng DNA, around 32,000 T cell genomes. Only in-frame clones appear in the TCRdb table, and some are missing; sequencing was by immunoSEQ multiplex PCR. Counted here are hundreds of thousands of clones, around four fifths occurring once; the ten biggest clones make up around 1.7%. The ends lost 2 bases at V and 4 bases at J; junction bases unmatched: 2. The germline CDR1 and CDR2 sequences are MDHEN and SYDVKM. The CDR3 is made up of 15 amino acids. Turning to this clone: Other nucleotide sequences from this sample produce the same CDR3.

This clonotype was obtained from a young woman in good health. Sample: memory CD4+ T cells sorted from blood. As to subset: CD45RA-negative fraction. V is TRBV28 and J is TRBJ1-4; 9 bases agree with TRBD1. CDR3 coding DNA: TGTGCCAGCAGTTTACCGGGACAGGGTAATGAAAAACTGTTTTTT. Encoded protein: CASSLPGQGNEKLFF.